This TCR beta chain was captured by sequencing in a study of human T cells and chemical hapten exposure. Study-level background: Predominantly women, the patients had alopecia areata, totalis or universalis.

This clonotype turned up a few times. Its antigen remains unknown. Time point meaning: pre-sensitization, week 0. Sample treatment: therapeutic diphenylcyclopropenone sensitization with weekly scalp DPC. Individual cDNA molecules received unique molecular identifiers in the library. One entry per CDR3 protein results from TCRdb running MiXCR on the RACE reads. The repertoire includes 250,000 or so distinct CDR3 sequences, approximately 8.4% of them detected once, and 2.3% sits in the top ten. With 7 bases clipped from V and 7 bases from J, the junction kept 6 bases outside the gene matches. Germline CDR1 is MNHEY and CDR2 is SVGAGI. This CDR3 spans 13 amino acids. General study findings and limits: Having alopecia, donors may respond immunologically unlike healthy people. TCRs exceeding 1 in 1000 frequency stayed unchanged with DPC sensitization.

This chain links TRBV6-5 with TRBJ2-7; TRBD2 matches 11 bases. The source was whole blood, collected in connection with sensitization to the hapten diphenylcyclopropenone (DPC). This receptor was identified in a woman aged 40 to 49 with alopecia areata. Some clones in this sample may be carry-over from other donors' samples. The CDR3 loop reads CASKLAGVGEQYF. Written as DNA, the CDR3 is TGTGCCAGCAAACTAGCGGGAGTGGGAGAGCAGTACTTC.